This T cell receptor beta chain was identified during a study of neurological immune-mediated disorders (dated by TCRdb to about 2019). General notes on the study: Among the roughly 34 multiple sclerosis patients, relapsing-remitting MS accounted for about 31 and secondary progressive MS accounted for 3. Longitudinal samples, technical triplicates and paired sorted CD4+ and CD8+ T-cell subsets, alongside PBMC samples, were included among the roughly 98 TCR-beta libraries. The cohort included some 68 subjects: approximately 15 with HAM/TSP, around 35 with multiple sclerosis, and 20 healthy controls. The study compared peripheral blood TCR-beta repertoires of HTLV-I-associated myelopathy (HAM/TSP) patients, multiple sclerosis patients and healthy controls using UMI-based sequencing.

What the authors observed across the whole study: TCR clonal expansion was highest in HAM/TSP patients and lowest in MS patients, with MS patients falling below even healthy controls. Repertoires from 18 of 34 MS patients were grouped by phylogenetic analysis into a cluster of related CDR3 sequences, suggesting a possible repertoire-level signature. Expanded clones from different subjects shared no identical CDR3 amino acid sequences, which suggests that TCR-beta repertoires were private in all groups. No association of the MS cluster with clinical or MRI features was observed, and the need for larger cohorts was stated by the authors.

This clonotype was found many times. What antigen it recognizes has not been identified. One base away there is no much larger clone; base qualities are not given. cDNA synthesis used template-switch 5'RACE with a primer carrying a 10-nucleotide random unique molecular identifier tagging each TCR transcript. Every sequencing run yielded over 170 million TCR-beta sequences covering 15-18 subjects. The RNeasy kit was used to extract total RNA. TCR-beta VDJ regions were amplified with primers for the TCR constant region and the 5'RACE anchor, using the KAPA Real-time Library Amplification kit. Sample indexes and Illumina adaptors were added in a first PCR, after which library yield was increased in a second PCR. After Ampure bead purification, the TCR product of roughly 650 bp was size-selected on a 2% E-gel SizeSelection system. Before pooling, library quality was checked on a Bioanalyzer, concentration was measured with Qubit, and libraries were quantified with the Kapa Library Quantification kit. Paired-end 2 x 150 bp sequencing of the libraries was performed on an Illumina HiSeq 2500. To increase sequence diversity, roughly 24-30% phiX was spiked into each library pool. Under the source paper's analysis protocol: Quality-filtered reads were processed with the UMI-based MiGEC pipeline, which removed over 75% of raw TCR sequences during error correction. VDJ genes were aligned to IMGT germline references, and each clonotype was defined by a unique CDR3 amino acid sequence together with V-J genes. Clonal expansion, Shannon diversity and CDR3 relatedness were evaluated with VDJtools (CalcPairwiseDistances, ClusterSamples), while phylogenetic trees were built in CLCbio workbench. Using coefficient-of-variation modelling across technical triplicates, the study counted a clone as expanded if it had at least 8 unique UMIs. The public sequencing data were trimmed at Q25 with fastp and processed into clonotypes with MiXCR by TCRdb, which kept only in-frame beta chains. One record per CDR3 amino acid sequence lists the most common genes and DNA. The V and J calls come from TCRdb's annotation, not from the publication. This sample comprises 65,000 to 95,000 distinct CDR3 sequences, about 5.2% of them detected only once. 2% to 2.5% of the sample is held by the ten biggest clonotypes.

For the unsorted PBMC libraries, 2 million PBMCs were stored in RNAlater at -80 degrees C until RNA extraction and were used to generate the libraries. The multiple sclerosis patients were enrolled in a US clinical protocol that evaluated disease progression with magnetic resonance imaging. Peripheral blood was subjected to Ficoll-Hypaque density gradient centrifugation to isolate PBMCs, which were then cryopreserved in liquid nitrogen. This clonotype originated in a woman aged 30 to 39 with multiple sclerosis. The sample taken for sequencing was PBMCs.

This receptor has the CDR3 CASSLEATEAFF. The sequence in DNA is TGCGCCAGCAGCTTGGAGGCAACTGAAGCTTTCTTT. The chain is assembled from TRBV5-1 and TRBJ1-1; confidence is insufficient to name the D gene. The CDR3 goes from the cysteine to the phenylalanine over 12 residues. Kept here is only the CDR3 DNA, which spans 36 bases and is read in frame from base 1. Sequences SGHRS (CDR1) and YFSETQ (CDR2) are obtained from the germline V gene. The trim is 0 bases for V and 5 bases for J, with a gap of 5 bases between the germline ends.